The entry that follows covers one T cell receptor (beta chain) sequence. This clone turned up a few times. No antigen is known for it. Per-nucleotide qualities are absent, and no much larger clonotype sits a single base away. The germline V gene (reference sequence) sets CDR1 to LNHDA and CDR2 to SQIVND. Including the terminal cysteine and phenylalanine, the CDR3 comprises 14 residues. The retained sequence is limited to the CDR3, 42 bases, with the frame set at the first base. At the junction V is shortened by 7 bases and J by 4 bases, with 14 bases in between. This entry comes from a study of blood T cell repertoires in COVID-19 (dated by TCRdb to about 2020). Regarding the research as a whole: Samples covering the acute and convalescent phases of COVID-19 were provided by collaborators in the United States, Italy and Spain. Sample metadata almost always included a de-identified subject ID, COVID-19 status, age in years and sex. Subjects who had been exposed to COVID-19, were actively infected with it, or had recovered from it provided the deeply sampled blood TCRbeta repertoires that made up the dataset. The repertoires were released in a freely available public database meant as a resource for research on the immune response to SARS-CoV-2. Samples came from the ongoing ImmuneRACE study (first 160 participants) plus 1,254 subjects from 6 global collaborators. The prospective study material was composed of cDNA or gDNA derived from T cells, B-cell-depleted T cells, or PBMCs. Where HLA class I and class II types were available, the types were taken from metadata supplied by the sample provider, not from assay-based typing. The paper as a whole reports these results and caveats: Clinical and demographic metadata were provided uncurated, with the amount varying by source and participant.

Whole blood was collected in K2EDTA tubes by collaborating institutions according to the institutions' own protocols. Collaborator samples were shipped for TCRbeta analysis as frozen whole blood, isolated PBMCs, or DNA extracted from either sample type. TCRbeta CDR3 regions were amplified from genomic DNA using the immunoSEQ Assay, a bias-controlled multiplex PCR. The authors' pipeline ran thus. The number of nucleated cells in each sample was estimated from the amplification of reference gene primers within the assay. To quantify the absolute abundance of each unique TCRbeta CDR3 rearrangement, sequence reads were collapsed and filtered. For each sample, productive Simpson clonality was calculated as the square root of Simpson's diversity index across productive rearrangements. In TCRdb, the immuneACCESS table is reduced to in-frame sequences with V and J assigned. These tables do not hold every clone; where another copy was compared, an unresolved V gene accounts for under half, and the others remain unexplained. D and trimming come from the DNA, and the V and J calls and clone size come from that table. Within this sample are fewer than 90,000 clones, with about 95% of them counted one time only. Around 4.2% of the sample rests with the top ten.

This receptor was taken from a human donor with active COVID-19. The donor label of this sample is uncertain. The rearranged segments are TRBV19 and TRBJ1-5, with the D gene not clear enough to name. Sequenced material: peripheral blood. The CDR3 reads as follows: CASTPDGGNQPQHF. DNA sequence: TGTGCCAGTACCCCGGACGGAGGAAATCAGCCCCAGCATTTT.